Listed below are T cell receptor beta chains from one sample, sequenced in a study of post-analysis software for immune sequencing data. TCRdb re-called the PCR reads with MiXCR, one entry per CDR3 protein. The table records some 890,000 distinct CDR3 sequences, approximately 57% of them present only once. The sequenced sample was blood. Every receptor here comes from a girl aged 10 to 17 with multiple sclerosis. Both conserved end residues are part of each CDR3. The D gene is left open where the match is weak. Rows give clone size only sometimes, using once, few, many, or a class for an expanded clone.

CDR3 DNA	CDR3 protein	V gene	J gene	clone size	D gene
TGTGCCGGCCAATCGGACCGAGGGGGTAACAATGAGCAGTTCTTC	CAGQSDRGGNNEQFF	TRBV12-3/TRBV12-4	TRBJ2-1	once	NA
TGTGCCAGTAGGATTGGAAGGGGAGAGCAGTACTTC	CASRIGRGEQYF	TRBV19	TRBJ2-7	NA	NA
TGTGCCAGCAGCCAGGCCCCCCTGCGAGATGGCTACACCTTC	CASSQAPLRDGYTF	TRBV3-1	TRBJ1-2	NA	NA
TGCAGCGTTGAGTATCCCGGGGAACCATCCTTTAACGAGCAGTACTTC	CSVEYPGEPSFNEQYF	TRBV29-1	TRBJ2-7	few	NA
TGTGCCAGTAGCCGGACAGCTTCACCCCTCCACTTT	CASSRTASPLHF	TRBV19	TRBJ1-6	NA	NA
TGTGCCACCAGCAGAGTGGGGGACACGACCTACGAGCAGTACTTC	CATSRVGDTTYEQYF	TRBV15	TRBJ2-7	NA	NA
TGCAGTGCGACCGGGACAGGGGCGTCAGATACGCAGTATTTT	CSATGTGASDTQYF	TRBV20-1	TRBJ2-3	NA	TRBD1
TGCGCCAGCAGCGGGGGGACAGGCATCTTCTCTGGGGCCAACGTCCTGACTTTC	CASSGGTGIFSGANVLTF	TRBV5-1	TRBJ2-6	NA	TRBD1
TGTGCCAGCAGCCCGCGACAGGGCGGGGGGCAGTACTTC	CASSPRQGGGQYF	TRBV7-2	TRBJ2-5	NA	NA
TGTGCCAGCAGCTTAGGCGGGGCAGTTCAGGAGACCCAGTACTTC	CASSLGGAVQETQYF	TRBV7-2	TRBJ2-5	NA	NA
TGTGCCAGCAGTCTCCGGGACAGGGGACCATCGCCCCAGCATTTT	CASSLRDRGPSPQHF	TRBV6-2/TRBV6-3	TRBJ1-5	NA	TRBD1
TGTGCCAGCACCCCACCCATGTCAGGAGAGACCCAGTACTTC	CASTPPMSGETQYF	TRBV7-9	TRBJ2-5	NA	NA
TGCAGTGCATGGGGGGGTCGAGGCTACACCTTC	CSAWGGRGYTF	TRBV20-1	TRBJ1-2	few	NA
TGTGCCAGCAGTTATAGTGGACCGAGCTCTGGGGCCAACGTCCTGACTTTC	CASSYSGPSSGANVLTF	TRBV6-9	TRBJ2-6	NA	NA
TGTGCCAGCAGCTTGGGACCCACCGGGAATCAGCCCCAGCATTTT	CASSLGPTGNQPQHF	TRBV5-6	TRBJ1-5	few	NA
TGCAGCGTTACTAGGACAGTAGAGGAGACCCAGTACTTC	CSVTRTVEETQYF	TRBV29-1	TRBJ2-5	NA	NA
TGCAGTGCTAGAGATCCGGACTCCTACGAGCAGTACTTC	CSARDPDSYEQYF	TRBV20-1	TRBJ2-7	NA	NA
TGTGCCAGCAGCTTAGGTAAGACCTTCTCCTACAATGAGCAGTTCTTC	CASSLGKTFSYNEQFF	TRBV7-2	TRBJ2-1	once	NA
TGTGCCAGCAGCCAAGATTTAGGCAACGAGCAGTACTTC	CASSQDLGNEQYF	TRBV14	TRBJ2-7	NA	NA
TGTGCCAGCAGTTACAGCTCGACAGCGGGGCGGGACGAGCAGTACTTC	CASSYSSTAGRDEQYF	TRBV6-6	TRBJ2-7	NA	TRBD2
TGTGCCAGCAGCTTCTCCAGAGGGGCGTCCGGGGAGCTGTTTTTT	CASSFSRGASGELFF	TRBV7-2	TRBJ2-2	NA	NA
TGTGCCATCAGTGACGCACCTGGGGCCAACGTCCTGACTTTC	CAISDAPGANVLTF	TRBV10-3	TRBJ2-6	NA	NA
TGCGCCAGCCAGCAAGGTACAGGGACTAGCGGGTTGGAGACCCAGTACTTC	CASQQGTGTSGLETQYF	TRBV4-1	TRBJ2-5	NA	TRBD2
TGTGTCAGTAGTGACGGACAGGTCTCCTACGAGCAGTACTTC	CVSSDGQVSYEQYF	TRBV19	TRBJ2-7	NA	TRBD1
TGTGCCAGCAGCCAAGGGGTACGAGAGACCCAGTACTTC	CASSQGVRETQYF	TRBV3-1	TRBJ2-5	NA	NA
TGTGCCAGCAGTTACTCTCGGACAGACTTTAACTATGGCTACACCTTC	CASSYSRTDFNYGYTF	TRBV6-5	TRBJ1-2	NA	NA
TGTGCCAGCACCCCTAGCGCCAGGATTTCTGGGCAGTTCTTC	CASTPSARISGQFF	TRBV6-2/TRBV6-3	TRBJ2-1	few	NA
TGCAGCGTTGATCTCAAGCGGGGCTCCTACAATGAGCAGTTCTTC	CSVDLKRGSYNEQFF	TRBV29-1	TRBJ2-1	few	TRBD2
TGTGCCAGCAGGGGGACAGCGCTAGCCAAAAACATTCAGTACTTC	CASRGTALAKNIQYF	TRBV12-3/TRBV12-4	TRBJ2-4	NA	TRBD1
TGTGCCAGCAGCTTCGGGACAGATAATGAGCAGTTCTTC	CASSFGTDNEQFF	TRBV5-6	TRBJ2-1	NA	TRBD1
TGTGCCAGCAGCCAGCAGGGGTACAATGAGCAGTTCTTC	CASSQQGYNEQFF	TRBV7-3	TRBJ2-1	few	NA
TGCGCCAGCAGCTTGGACGCAGTTTCGAACACTGAAGCTTTCTTT	CASSLDAVSNTEAFF	TRBV5-1	TRBJ1-1	NA	NA
TGTGCCAGCATCAATTACATGGGGACAGGGTATGAAGCTTTCTTT	CASINYMGTGYEAFF	TRBV7-2	TRBJ1-1	NA	TRBD1
TGCAGCGTTGGGGGGGGGAAAGAGACCCAGTACTTC	CSVGGGKETQYF	TRBV29-1	TRBJ2-5	NA	TRBD2
TGCGCCAGCAGAGACCCCCTCCAGGATGGCTACGAGCAGTACTTC	CASRDPLQDGYEQYF	TRBV5-1	TRBJ2-7	NA	NA
TGCAGTGCTAGAGATCCGCAGCGGGCCACAGATACGCAGTATTTT	CSARDPQRATDTQYF	TRBV20-1	TRBJ2-3	NA	NA
TGCAGTGCGGGCAAGGGGAGCGGGGGTGGCGAGCAGTACTTC	CSAGKGSGGGEQYF	TRBV20-1	TRBJ2-7	NA	TRBD2
TGCAGTGCTAGAATATCTGCTAGCGCCTGGGACTTACGGCAGTTCTTC	CSARISASAWDLRQFF	TRBV20-1	TRBJ2-1	few	NA
TGCAGCGTTGATGCGTCAAGCGGGAGCGAGACCCAGTACTTC	CSVDASSGSETQYF	TRBV29-1	TRBJ2-5	NA	TRBD2
TGCGCCAGCAGCCTGGAGCTAGCGGTCTCCTACAATGAGCAGTTCTTC	CASSLELAVSYNEQFF	TRBV5-1	TRBJ2-1	NA	TRBD2
TGTGCCAGCAGTTACCAGTTCTATGGCTACACCTTC	CASSYQFYGYTF	TRBV12-3/TRBV12-4	TRBJ1-2	NA	NA
TGTGCCAGCAGCAACCGAGCGGGCCAAAGCTGGGCAGGGAGGGTCTATGGCTACACCTTC	CASSNRAGQSWAGRVYGYTF	TRBV7-2	TRBJ1-2	NA	NA
TGTGCCAGCATGTCGAGAGGGGCGTACGAGCAGTTCTTC	CASMSRGAYEQFF	TRBV6-5	TRBJ2-1	NA	NA
TGTGCCAGCAGCTTGGACCGGTACTATGGCTACACCTTC	CASSLDRYYGYTF	TRBV14	TRBJ1-2	once	NA
TGTGCCAGCAGGCCAAGATACTCTGGGGCCAACGTCCTGACTTTC	CASRPRYSGANVLTF	TRBV7-2	TRBJ2-6	once	NA
TGCAGTGCAGCCTTGGTAGATGAAAAACTGTTTTTT	CSAALVDEKLFF	TRBV20-1	TRBJ1-4	NA	NA
TGTGCCAGCAAGGCTAGCGGGACGTACGAGCAGTACTTC	CASKASGTYEQYF	TRBV7-2	TRBJ2-7	few	TRBD2
TGTGCCAGCAGCCCGGACGGGTCCTGGGAGACCCAGTACTTC	CASSPDGSWETQYF	TRBV9	TRBJ2-5	NA	NA